This TCR beta chain was captured in a study of blood T cell repertoires in COVID-19. Across the study: T cells, B-cell-depleted T cells, or PBMCs supplied cDNA or gDNA.

Source study methods: Amplification of reference gene primers provided the estimated nucleated cell counts. TCRdb keeps only in-frame clones here, not all; method: immunoSEQ multiplex PCR. The D gene and trimming were derived from the DNA, and the V and J assignments and clone size from that table. The sample consists of about 240,000 clones, approximately 80% of them appearing once. Seattle cases were enrolled at active infection and followed longitudinally. The sequencing input was peripheral blood. The source is a woman of 80 years or more with COVID-19, enrolled during active disease.

For the CDR3, the DNA is TGTGCCAGCAGCTCCCATGGGGGGGCGGACGAGCAGTACTTC. Protein sequence: CASSSHGGADEQYF. The chain employs TRBV3-1 (or the pseudogene TRBV3-2) and TRBJ2-7; D may be TRBD2 (7 bases). This CDR3 is built from 14 residues. Trimming left V 5 bases short and J 5 bases short, with 16 bases between. The germline CDR1 and CDR2 sequences are LGHDT and YNNKEL (reference sequence).